The TCR beta chain under discussion was sequenced for a study of blood T cell repertoires in COVID-19. Study summary: Spain, Italy and the United States supplied samples that represented acute and convalescent COVID-19. Nucleic acid was either cDNA or gDNA, and it came from T cells, B-cell-depleted T cells, or PBMCs.

The germline V gene encodes CDR1 WSHSY and CDR2 SAAADI. The V gene lost 3 bases and the J gene lost 2 bases, with 20 bases spanning the gap. The CDR3 consists of 18 residues. How the authors handled the data: From reference gene primer amplification, estimates of nucleated cell counts were derived. Some clones are missing from TCRdb's copy, which holds only in-frame ones; the method was immunoSEQ multiplex PCR. Clone size and the V and J calls come from that table; the DNA yielded D and trimming. The top ten hold more than 0.9% of the sample, which has 100,000 to 150,000 clones, roughly 88% seen once.

The chain joins TRBV10-2 to TRBJ1-3; no firm D call. The material sequenced was peripheral blood. This clonotype was sampled from an elderly woman with acute or convalescent COVID-19. The CDR3 DNA reads TGCGCCAGCAGTGACGCGGACTCTTTGAGTTCGGCTGGAAACACCATATATTTT. It specifies CASSDADSLSSAGNTIYF.